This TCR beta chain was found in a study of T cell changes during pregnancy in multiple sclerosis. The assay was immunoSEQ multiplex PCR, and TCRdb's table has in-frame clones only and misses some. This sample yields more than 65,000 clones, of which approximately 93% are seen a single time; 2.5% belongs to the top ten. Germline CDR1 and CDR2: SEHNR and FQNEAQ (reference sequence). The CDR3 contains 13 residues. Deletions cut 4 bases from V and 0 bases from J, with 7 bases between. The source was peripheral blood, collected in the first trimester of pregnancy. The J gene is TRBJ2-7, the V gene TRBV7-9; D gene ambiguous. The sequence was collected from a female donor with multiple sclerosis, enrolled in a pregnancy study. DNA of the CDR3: TGTGCCAGCAGCTCGTTCAGCTCCTACGAGCAGTACTTC. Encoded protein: CASSSFSSYEQYF.